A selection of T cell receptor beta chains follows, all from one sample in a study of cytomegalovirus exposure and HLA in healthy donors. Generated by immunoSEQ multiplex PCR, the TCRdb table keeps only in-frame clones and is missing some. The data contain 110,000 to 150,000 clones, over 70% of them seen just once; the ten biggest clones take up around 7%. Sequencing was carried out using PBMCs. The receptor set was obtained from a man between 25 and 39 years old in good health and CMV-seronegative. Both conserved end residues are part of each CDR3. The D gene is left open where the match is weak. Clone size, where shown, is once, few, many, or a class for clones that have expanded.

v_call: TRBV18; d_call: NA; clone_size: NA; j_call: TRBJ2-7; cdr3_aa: CASSSSEVGYEQYF; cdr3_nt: TGTGCCAGCTCATCTTCTGAGGTTGGGTACGAGCAGTACTTC
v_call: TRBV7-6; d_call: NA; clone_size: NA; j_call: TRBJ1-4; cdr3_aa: CASSLGGGGSATNEKLFF; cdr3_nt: TGTGCCAGCAGCTTAGGTGGTGGAGGGTCCGCAACTAATGAAAAACTGTTTTTT
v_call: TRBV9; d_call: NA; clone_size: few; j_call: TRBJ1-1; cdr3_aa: CASSVTTGNTEAFF; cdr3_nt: TGTGCCAGCAGCGTAACGACGGGGAACACTGAAGCTTTCTTT
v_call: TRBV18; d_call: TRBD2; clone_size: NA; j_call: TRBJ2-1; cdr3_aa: CASSGTSGAYNEQFF; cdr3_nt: TGTGCCAGCTCCGGGACTAGCGGGGCGTACAATGAGCAGTTCTTC
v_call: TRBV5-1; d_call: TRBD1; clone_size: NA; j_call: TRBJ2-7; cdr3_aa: CASSTPGGFLPSEQYF; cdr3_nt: TGCGCCAGCAGCACCCCAGGGGGTTTCCTCCCCTCCGAGCAGTACTTC
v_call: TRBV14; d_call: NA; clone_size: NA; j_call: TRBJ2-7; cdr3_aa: CASSPADGYYEQYF; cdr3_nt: TGTGCCAGCAGCCCAGCGGACGGGTACTACGAGCAGTACTTC
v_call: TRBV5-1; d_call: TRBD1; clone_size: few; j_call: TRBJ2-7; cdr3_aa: CASSLDTGGRYEQYF; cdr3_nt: TGCGCCAGCAGCTTGGATACAGGGGGACGCTACGAGCAGTACTTC
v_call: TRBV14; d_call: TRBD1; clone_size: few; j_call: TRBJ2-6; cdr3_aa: CASSHGQGRTGANVLTF; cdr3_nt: TGTGCCAGCAGCCACGGACAGGGAAGAACTGGGGCCAACGTCCTGACTTTC
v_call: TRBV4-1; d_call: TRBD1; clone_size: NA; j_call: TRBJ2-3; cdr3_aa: CASSRTWGQGADTQYF; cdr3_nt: TGCGCCAGCAGCCGGACTTGGGGACAGGGTGCGGATACGCAGTATTTT
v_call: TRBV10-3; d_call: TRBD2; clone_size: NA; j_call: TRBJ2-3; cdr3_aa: CAIRGTSGQREDTQYF; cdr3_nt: TGTGCCATCAGGGGGACTAGCGGGCAAAGGGAGGATACGCAGTATTTT
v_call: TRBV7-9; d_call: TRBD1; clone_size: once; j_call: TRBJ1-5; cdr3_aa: CASSLGGEDRVSNQPQHF; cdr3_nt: TGTGCCAGCAGCTTAGGGGGAGAGGACAGGGTGAGCAATCAGCCCCAGCATTTT
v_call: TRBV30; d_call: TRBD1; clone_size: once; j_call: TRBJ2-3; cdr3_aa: CASPGTGGTDTQYF; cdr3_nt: TGTGCCTCGCCCGGGACAGGGGGAACAGATACGCAGTATTTT
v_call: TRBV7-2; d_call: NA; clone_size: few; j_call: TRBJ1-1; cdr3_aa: CASSSIGSTEAFF; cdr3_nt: TGTGCCAGCAGCTCCATCGGGAGCACTGAAGCTTTCTTT
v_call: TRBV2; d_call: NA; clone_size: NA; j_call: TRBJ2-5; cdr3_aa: CASRATPGQETQYF; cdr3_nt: TGTGCCAGCAGGGCGACACCAGGACAAGAGACCCAGTACTTC
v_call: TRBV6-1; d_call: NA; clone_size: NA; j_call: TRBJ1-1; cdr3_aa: CASSATGQREAFF; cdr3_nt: TGTGCCAGCAGTGCTACCGGACAGAGAGAAGCTTTCTTT
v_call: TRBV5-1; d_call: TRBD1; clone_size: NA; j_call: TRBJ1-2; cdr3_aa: CASSPRTGPASGYTF; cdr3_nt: TGCGCCAGCAGCCCGAGGACAGGGCCGGCGAGTGGCTACACCTTC
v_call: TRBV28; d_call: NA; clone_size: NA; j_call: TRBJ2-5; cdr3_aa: CASSLGQPKTQYF; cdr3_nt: TGTGCCAGCAGTTTAGGACAACCCAAGACCCAGTACTTC
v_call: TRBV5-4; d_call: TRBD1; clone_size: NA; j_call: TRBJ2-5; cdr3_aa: CASSLVTGAQETQYF; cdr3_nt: TGTGCCAGCAGCTTGGTGACAGGGGCCCAAGAGACCCAGTACTTC
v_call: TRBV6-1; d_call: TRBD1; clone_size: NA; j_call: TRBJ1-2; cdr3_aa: CASTTLQGAHYGYTF; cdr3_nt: TGTGCCAGCACGACCCTACAGGGGGCCCACTATGGCTACACCTTC
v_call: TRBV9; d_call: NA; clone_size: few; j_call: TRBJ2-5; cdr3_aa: CASSVNEATREEQYF; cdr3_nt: TGTGCCAGCAGCGTAAACGAAGCGACTAGAGAAGAGCAGTACTTC
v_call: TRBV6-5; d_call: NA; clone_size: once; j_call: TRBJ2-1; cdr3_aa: CAVTGSHNEQFF; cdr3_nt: TGTGCCGTAACCGGGAGCCACAATGAGCAGTTCTTC
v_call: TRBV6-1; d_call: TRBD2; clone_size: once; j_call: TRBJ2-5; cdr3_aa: CASGGLAGEGVETQYF; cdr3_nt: TGTGCCAGCGGTGGGCTAGCGGGAGAGGGAGTAGAGACCCAGTACTTC
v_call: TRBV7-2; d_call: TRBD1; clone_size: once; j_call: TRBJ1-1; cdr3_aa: CASSLVGGRGLTEAFF; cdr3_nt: TGTGCCAGCAGCTTAGTGGGGGGCAGGGGGCTCACTGAAGCTTTCTTT
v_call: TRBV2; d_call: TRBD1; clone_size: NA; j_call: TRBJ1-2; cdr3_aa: CASTPDPGQGRDGYTF; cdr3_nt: TGTGCCAGCACCCCTGACCCCGGACAGGGAAGGGATGGCTACACCTTC
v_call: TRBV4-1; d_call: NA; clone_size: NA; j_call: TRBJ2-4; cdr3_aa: CASSQGGQRLAKNIQYF; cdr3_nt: TGCGCCAGCAGCCAAGGTGGTCAGAGACTAGCCAAAAACATTCAGTACTTC
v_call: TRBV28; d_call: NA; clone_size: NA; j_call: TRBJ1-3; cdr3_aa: CASSLGGTTGNTIYF; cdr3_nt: TGTGCCAGCAGTTTAGGAGGGACGACTGGAAACACCATATATTTT
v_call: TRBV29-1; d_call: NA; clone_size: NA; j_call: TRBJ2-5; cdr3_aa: CSVRTNQETQYF; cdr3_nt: TGCAGCGTTCGGACTAATCAAGAGACCCAGTACTTC
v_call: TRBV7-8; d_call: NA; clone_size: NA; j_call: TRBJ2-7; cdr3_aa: CASSLISSGPYEQYF; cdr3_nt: TGTGCCAGCAGCTTAATTTCCTCGGGTCCGTACGAGCAGTACTTC
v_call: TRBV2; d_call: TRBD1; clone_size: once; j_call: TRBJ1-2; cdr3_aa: CASSEDRVNYGYTF; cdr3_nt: TGTGCCAGCAGCGAGGACAGGGTGAACTATGGCTACACCTTC
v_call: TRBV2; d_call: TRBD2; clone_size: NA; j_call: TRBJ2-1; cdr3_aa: CASSGQGGRNEQFF; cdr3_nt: TGTGCCAGCAGTGGCCAGGGAGGGCGCAATGAGCAGTTCTTC
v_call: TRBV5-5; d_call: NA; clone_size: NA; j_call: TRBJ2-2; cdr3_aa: CASSLDRWGELFF; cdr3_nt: TGTGCCAGCAGCTTGGACAGGTGGGGGGAGCTGTTTTTT
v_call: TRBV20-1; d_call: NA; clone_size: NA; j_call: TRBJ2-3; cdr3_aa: CSASDHTQYF; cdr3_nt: TGCAGTGCCAGCGATCATACGCAGTATTTT
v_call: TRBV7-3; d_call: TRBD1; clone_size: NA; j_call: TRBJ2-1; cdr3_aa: CASSPGGSPYNEQFF; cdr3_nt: TGTGCCAGCAGCCCAGGGGGCTCCCCCTACAATGAGCAGTTCTTC
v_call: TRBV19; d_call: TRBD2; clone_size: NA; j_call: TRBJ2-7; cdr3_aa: CASSMVAAGRYEQYF; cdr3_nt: TGTGCCAGTAGTATGGTGGCAGCGGGAAGGTACGAGCAGTACTTC
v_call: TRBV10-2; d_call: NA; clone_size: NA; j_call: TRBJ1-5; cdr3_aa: CASRRNTGRNQPQHF; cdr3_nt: TGCGCCAGCAGGAGGAATACAGGGAGAAATCAGCCCCAGCATTTT
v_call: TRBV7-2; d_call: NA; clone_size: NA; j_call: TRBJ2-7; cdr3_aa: CASSSQQGSYEQYF; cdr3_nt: TGTGCCAGCAGCTCCCAGCAGGGCTCCTACGAGCAGTACTTC
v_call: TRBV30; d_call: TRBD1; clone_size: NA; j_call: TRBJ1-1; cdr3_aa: CAWTKTGAWAEAFF; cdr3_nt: TGTGCCTGGACCAAGACAGGGGCCTGGGCTGAAGCTTTCTTT
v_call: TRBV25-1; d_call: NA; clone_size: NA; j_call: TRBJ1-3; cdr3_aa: CASRGSGNTIYF; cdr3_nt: TGTGCCAGCCGAGGCTCTGGAAACACCATATATTTT
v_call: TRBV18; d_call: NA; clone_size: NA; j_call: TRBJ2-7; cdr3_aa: CASSPGRSPYEQYF; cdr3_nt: TGTGCCAGCTCACCGGGCCGGTCGCCCTACGAGCAGTACTTC
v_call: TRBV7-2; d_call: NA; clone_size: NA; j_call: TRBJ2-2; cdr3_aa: CASSLDAGSTGELFF; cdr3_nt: TGTGCCAGCAGCTTAGACGCAGGCAGCACCGGGGAGCTGTTTTTT
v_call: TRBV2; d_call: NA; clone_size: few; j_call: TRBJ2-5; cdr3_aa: CASSIQQEETQYF; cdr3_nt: TGTGCCAGCAGTATACAGCAGGAAGAGACCCAGTACTTC
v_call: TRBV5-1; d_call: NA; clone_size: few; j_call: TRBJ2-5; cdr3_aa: CASSLVAGFGETQYF; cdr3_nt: TGCGCCAGCAGCTTGGTTGCGGGTTTCGGGGAGACCCAGTACTTC
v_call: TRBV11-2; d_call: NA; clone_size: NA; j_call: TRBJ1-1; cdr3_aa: CASSLELKNTEAFF; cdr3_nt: TGTGCCAGCAGCTTAGAACTCAAGAACACTGAAGCTTTCTTT
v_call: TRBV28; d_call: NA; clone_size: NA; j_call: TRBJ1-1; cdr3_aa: CASISSGVGLAEAFF; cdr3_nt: TGTGCCAGCATTTCCTCGGGGGTTGGGTTAGCTGAAGCTTTCTTT